These 13 T cell receptor beta chains were all obtained from the same sample, sequenced in a study of blood T cells in healthy people across ages. The use of a sample-barcoded 5' primer and a J-beta primer mix characterized a second PCR of roughly 6 to 11 cycles. TCRdb processed the 5' RACE reads anew with MiXCR; each CDR3 protein has one entry. There are 650,000 to 800,000 distinct CDR3 sequences in the sample; around 42% occur only once, and approximately 20% lies in the top ten. Sequencing was done on a sample of blood. These receptors originate from a man aged 55 to 70 in good health.

The rearrangement joins TRBV30 to TRBJ2-1; 12 bases are a match to TRBD2. CDR1 is GTSNPN, CDR2 SVGIG, per germline (reference sequence). This CDR3 region has 14 residues. The junction had 5 bases not matched to a gene; V was cut back by 8 bases and J by 3 bases. The DNA for the CDR3 is TGTGCCACGACTAGCGGGGGCCTCTACAATGAGCAGTTCTTC. It yields the protein CATTSGGLYNEQFF.

The chain links TRBV20-1 to TRBJ2-7; perhaps D is TRBD1 or TRBD2 (6 bases each). Germline V gives CDR1 DFQATT, CDR2 SNEGSKA (reference sequence). This CDR3 comprises 14 residues. Trimming took 6 bases from V and 0 from J, leaving 15 bases between them. The CDR3: CSASEGGPSYEQYF. CDR3 sequence (DNA): TGCAGTGCCAGTGAGGGGGGCCCCTCCTACGAGCAGTACTTC.

The chain uses TRBV27 and TRBJ2-7, with D perhaps assigned TRBD1 or TRBD2 (6 bases each). From germline, CDR1 is MNHEY and CDR2 SMNVEV (reference sequence). V lost 8 bases, J lost 3 bases, and 20 bases lay in between. There are 15 residues in the CDR3. CDR3 DNA: TGTGCCAGCTGCCCCCGATGGGGGGCATACTACGAGCAGTACTTC. Its translation: CASCPRWGAYYEQYF.

This clonotype occurred a few times. The V and J genes are TRBV12-3 or TRBV12-4 and TRBJ1-6; tentative D call: TRBD1 (5 bases). CDR3 length: 15 residues. V was clipped by 5 bases and J by 9 bases, with 17 bases between them. As DNA, the CDR3 is TGTGCCAGCAGTCACGGGGACCGGGCGAGTTCACCCCTCCACTTT. This codes for CASSHGDRASSPLHF.

This clonotype has just a few counts. The chain employs TRBV7-9 and TRBJ1-1, with D tentatively TRBD1 (5 bases). CDR3 length: 14 residues. The ends were cut back, 7 bases at V and 8 bases at J, with 20 bases in the middle. CDR1 SEHNR and CDR2 FQNEAQ come from the germline V gene (reference sequence). As DNA, the CDR3 is TGTGCCAGCAACAGGACACCGACCGGGGCCGAAGCTTTCTTT. It translates to CASNRTPTGAEAFF.

The chain joins TRBV7-9 to TRBJ1-2; 8 bases align to TRBD1. CDR3 length: 16 amino acids. J lost 4 bases, V lost 1 base, and 8 bases had no gene match. CDR1 and CDR2 from the germline V gene are SEHNR and FQNEAQ (reference sequence). The CDR3 sequence: CASSLGTGSEFYGYTF. CDR3 bases: TGTGCCAGCAGCTTAGGGACAGGGTCAGAGTTCTATGGCTACACCTTC.

The gene calls are TRBV7-2 and TRBJ1-2; possibly TRBD1 for D (5 bases). The CDR3 consists of 16 residues. Germline V gene lookup returns CDR1 SGHTA and CDR2 FQGNSA. V was trimmed by 5 bases and J by 7 bases, leaving 23 bases between them. The chain's CDR3 is CASSQGITREPRGYTF. The CDR3 nucleotides are TGTGCCAGCAGCCAAGGTATTACCAGGGAGCCTCGTGGCTACACCTTC.

This clonotype was picked up one time. The chain is built from TRBV6-2 or TRBV6-3 and TRBJ2-5; 8 nucleotides line up with TRBD2. The closer fit of TRBJ2-7 to the DNA end suggests the J call may be wrong. Germline CDR1 is MNHEY and CDR2 is SVGEGT. The CDR3 is made up of 18 amino acids. The DNA for the CDR3 is TGTGCCAGCAGTTACGGTCTAGCGGGCCCCGGATCACTCTACGAGCAGTACTTC. Translated, it gives CASSYGLAGPGSLYEQYF.

This clonotype was seen a handful of times. The genes are TRBV4-3 and TRBJ2-3; 8 nucleotides match TRBD2. The CDR3 sequence is 15 residues long. Germline V CDR1 and CDR2: LGHNA, YSLEER. With 0 bases clipped from V and 4 bases from J, the junction kept 3 bases outside the gene matches. Here the CDR3 reads CASSQDPRGADTQYF. The CDR3 nucleotides read TGCGCCAGCAGCCAAGATCCGCGGGGGGCAGATACGCAGTATTTT.

V and J are TRBV3-1 and TRBJ1-2; 10 nucleotides line up with TRBD1. Germline trimming cut 7 bases from V and 1 base from J; bases unmatched to any gene: 3. The CDR3 sequence is 14 residues long. Germline loops: CDR1 LGHDT, CDR2 YNNKEL (reference sequence). CDR3 in amino acids: CASTGQGLNYGYTF. In DNA form, the CDR3 reads TGTGCCAGCACGGGACAGGGGCTTAACTATGGCTACACCTTC.

The V gene is TRBV28, the J gene TRBJ2-7; D is perhaps TRBD2 (7 bases). This CDR3 is built from 16 residues. Germline V gene data show CDR1 as MDHEN and CDR2 as SYDVKM. V gave up 7 bases and J gave up 0 bases, with 19 bases separating them. The CDR3 loop is CASNPRRGQSSYEQYF. The DNA of the CDR3 is TGTGCCAGCAATCCACGGCGGGGGCAGAGCTCCTACGAGCAGTACTTC.

The rearrangement links TRBV7-2 to TRBJ2-7; maybe TRBD2 (5 bases). The CDR3 extends over 15 amino acids. V lost 2 bases and J 0 bases, leaving 11 bases between the germline ends. Germline V gene data show CDR1 as SGHTA and CDR2 as FQGNSA. The CDR3 DNA reads as TGTGCCAGCAGCTTACATCTAGCCTTCTCCTACGAGCAGTACTTC. This translates into CASSLHLAFSYEQYF.

This clonotype appeared a few times. The chain is built from TRBV12-3 or TRBV12-4 and TRBJ2-7; D perhaps matches TRBD1 (5 bases). Between the trimmed V and J ends, which lost 4 bases and 6 bases, there was a span of 13 bases. This CDR3 has 13 residues. The CDR3 protein is CASSSLQGSEQYF. The DNA for the CDR3 is TGTGCCAGCAGTTCCTTGCAGGGCTCCGAGCAGTACTTC.